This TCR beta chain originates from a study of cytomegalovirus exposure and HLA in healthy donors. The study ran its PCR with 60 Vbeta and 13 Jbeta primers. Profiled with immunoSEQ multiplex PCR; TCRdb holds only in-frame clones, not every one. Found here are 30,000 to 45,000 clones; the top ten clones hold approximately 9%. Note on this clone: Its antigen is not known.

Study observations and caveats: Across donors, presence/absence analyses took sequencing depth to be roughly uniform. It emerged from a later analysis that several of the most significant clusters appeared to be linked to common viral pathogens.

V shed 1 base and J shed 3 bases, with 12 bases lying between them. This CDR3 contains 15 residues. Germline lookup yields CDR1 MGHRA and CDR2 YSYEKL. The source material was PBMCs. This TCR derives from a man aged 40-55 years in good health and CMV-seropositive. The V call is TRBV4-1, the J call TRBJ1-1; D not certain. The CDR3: CASSQGSTRDTEAFF. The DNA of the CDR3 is TGCGCCAGCAGCCAAGGTTCAACGCGCGACACTGAAGCTTTCTTT.